This TCR beta chain is from a study of human T cells and chemical hapten exposure. The CDR3 contains 17 residues. Germline V CDR1 and CDR2: SGHVS, FQNEAQ. Trimming removed 1 base at V and 1 base at J, with 13 bases between. Each cDNA molecule in the library carried unique molecular identifiers. TCRdb re-analysed the RACE reads in MiXCR, keeping a single row per CDR3 protein. The repertoire consists of around 130,000 distinct CDR3 sequences, with about 9% occurring once and the leading ten covering roughly 1.8%. Indicated time point: healthy volunteer bleed at 2 weeks. Unseparated into fractions, whole blood served as the source from which total RNA was extracted.

The sequencing sample was made of whole blood. This chain connects TRBV7-8 to TRBJ2-2; D perhaps matches TRBD1 (5 bases). The TCR originated in a male donor in good health. Some clones in this sample may be carry-over from other donors' samples. CDR3 sequence reads: CASSLGAWQGNTGELFF. The CDR3 coding sequence is TGTGCCAGCAGCTTAGGGGCTTGGCAGGGGAACACCGGGGAGCTGTTTTTT.